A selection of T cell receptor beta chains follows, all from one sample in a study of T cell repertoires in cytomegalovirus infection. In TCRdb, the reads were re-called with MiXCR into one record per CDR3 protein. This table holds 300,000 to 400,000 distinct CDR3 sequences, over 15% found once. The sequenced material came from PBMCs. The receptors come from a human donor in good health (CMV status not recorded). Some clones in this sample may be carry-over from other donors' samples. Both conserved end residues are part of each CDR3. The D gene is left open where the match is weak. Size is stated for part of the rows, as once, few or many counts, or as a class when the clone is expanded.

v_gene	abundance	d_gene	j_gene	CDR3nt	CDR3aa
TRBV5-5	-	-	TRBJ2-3	TGTGCCAGCAGCCCCGGGACAAGTCCTAGCACAGATACGCAGTATTTT	CASSPGTSPSTDTQYF
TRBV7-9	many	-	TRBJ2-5	TGTGCCAGCAGCTTAGCTTCCATGGACAGCCAAGAGACCCAGTACTTC	CASSLASMDSQETQYF
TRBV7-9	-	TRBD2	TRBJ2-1	TGTGCCAGCAGAACCCGGTCCCTGCGGACCCGGGACTATGAAGAATACAATGAGCAGTTCTTC	CASRTRSLRTRDYEEYNEQFF
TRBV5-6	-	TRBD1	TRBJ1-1	TGTGCCAGCAGCTTTCATGACAGGGGAGGTACTGAAGCTTTCTTT	CASSFHDRGGTEAFF
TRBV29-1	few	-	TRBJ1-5	TGCAGCGCTGGGGACACGGCCCAGCCCCAGCATTTT	CSAGDTAQPQHF
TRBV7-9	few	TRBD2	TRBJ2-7	TGTGCCAGCAGCTTAGTCGACTGGACTAGTTCGACCTACGAGCAGTACTTC	CASSLVDWTSSTYEQYF
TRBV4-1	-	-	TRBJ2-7	TGCGCCAGCAGCCAAATCCAAGGGTCTCAGCAGTACTTC	CASSQIQGSQQYF
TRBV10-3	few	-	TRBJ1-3	TGTGCCATCAGTGGGAACACCATATATTTT	CAISGNTIYF
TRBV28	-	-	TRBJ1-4	TGTGCCAGCAGCTCCGCGGGGGGCTTTAATGAAAAACTGTTTTTT	CASSSAGGFNEKLFF
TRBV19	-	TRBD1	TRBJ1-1	TGTGCCAGTAGCAATCGGGACAGGGAAGGAGTAGCTTTCTTT	CASSNRDREGVAFF
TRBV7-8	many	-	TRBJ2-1	TGTGCCAGCAGCCCCTCGGGGGCCGCCTACAATGAGCAGTTCTTC	CASSPSGAAYNEQFF
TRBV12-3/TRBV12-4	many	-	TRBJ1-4	TGTGCCAGCAGGGCCCCGGGGGCGGCTAATGAAAAACTGTTTTTT	CASRAPGAANEKLFF
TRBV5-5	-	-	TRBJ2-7	TGTGCCAGCAGCTTGGATGGACAGACCTACGAGCAGTACTTC	CASSLDGQTYEQYF
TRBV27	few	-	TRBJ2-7	-	CASSSVRGGSGYEQYF
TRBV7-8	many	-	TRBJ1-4	TGTGCCAGCAGCTCCGGCGTCCATTATGAAAAACTGTTTTTT	CASSSGVHYEKLFF
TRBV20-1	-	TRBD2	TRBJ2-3	TGCGGAGGTGGCGGGAGCGGCACAGATACGCAGTATTTT	CGGGGSGTDTQYF
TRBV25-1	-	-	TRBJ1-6	TGTGCCAGCAGTCCCGATGGGAATTCACCCCTCCACTTT	CASSPDGNSPLHF
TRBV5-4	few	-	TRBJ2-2	TGTGCCAGCAGCCGGCCCGAAGATACCGGGGAGCTGTTTTTT	CASSRPEDTGELFF
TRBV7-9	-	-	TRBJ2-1	TGTGCCAGCAGCGATAGAGTTATCACGGCACCACTCCCAGAATTC	CASSDRVITAPLPEF
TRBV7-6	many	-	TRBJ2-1	TGTGCCAGCAGCTTATCCACGGACAGTCCGCAGTTCTTC	CASSLSTDSPQFF
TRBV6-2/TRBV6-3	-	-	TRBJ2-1	TGTGCCAGCAGTTACTCGATAGGCAGGGAAGGGCTCTTC	CASSYSIGREGLF
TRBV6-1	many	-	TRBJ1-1	TGTGCCAGCAGTCGGTCTGGGACTGAAGCTTTCTTT	CASSRSGTEAFF
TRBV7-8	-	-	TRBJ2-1	TGTGCCAGCAGTCCCCGGGGGGCCAGAATAGAGCAGTTCTTC	CASSPRGARIEQFF
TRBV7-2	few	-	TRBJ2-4	TGTGCCAACTGGAAGGGGAAAAACATTCAGTACTTC	CANWKGKNIQYF
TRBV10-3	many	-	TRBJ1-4	TGTGCCATCAGTGGGCAGGTTAATAATGAAAAACTGTTTTTT	CAISGQVNNEKLFF
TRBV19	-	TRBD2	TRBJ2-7	TGTGCCAGTACCCCATCGAGCGGGAGTCAATACGAGCAGTACTTC	CASTPSSGSQYEQYF
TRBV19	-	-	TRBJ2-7	TGTGCCAGTAGTATAGGGGACAACTACGAGCAGTACTTC	CASSIGDNYEQYF
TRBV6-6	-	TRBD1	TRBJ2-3	TGTGCCAGCGGGAGAAGGGGGCTAGATACGCAGTATTTT	CASGRRGLDTQYF
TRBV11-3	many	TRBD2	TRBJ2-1	TGTGCCAGCAGCTTCAGCGGGAGGAAACTGTCTGAGCAGTTCTTC	CASSFSGRKLSEQFF
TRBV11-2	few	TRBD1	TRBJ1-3	TGTGCCAGCAGCCGTATTCCAGGGGGCCCTGGAAACACCATATATTTT	CASSRIPGGPGNTIYF
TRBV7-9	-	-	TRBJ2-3	TGTGCCAGCAGCTCCAAATGGACAGACAGCACAGATACGCAGTATTTT	CASSSKWTDSTDTQYF